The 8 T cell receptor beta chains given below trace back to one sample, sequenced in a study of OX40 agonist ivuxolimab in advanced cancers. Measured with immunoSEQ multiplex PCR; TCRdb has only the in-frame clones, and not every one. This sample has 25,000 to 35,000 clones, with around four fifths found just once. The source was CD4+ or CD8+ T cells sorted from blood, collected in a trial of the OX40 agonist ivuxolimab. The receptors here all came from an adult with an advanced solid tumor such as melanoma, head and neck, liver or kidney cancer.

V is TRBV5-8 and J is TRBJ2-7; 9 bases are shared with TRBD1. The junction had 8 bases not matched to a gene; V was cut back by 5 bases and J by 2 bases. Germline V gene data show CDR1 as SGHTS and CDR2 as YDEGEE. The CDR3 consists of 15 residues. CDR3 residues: CASRKIGQGTYEQYF. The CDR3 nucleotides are TGTGCCAGCAGAAAAATTGGACAGGGGACCTACGAGCAGTACTTC. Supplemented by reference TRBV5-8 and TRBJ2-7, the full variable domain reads EAGVTQSPTHLIKTRGQQATLRCSPISGHTSVYWYQQALGLGLQFLLWYDEGEERNRGNFPPRFSGRQFPNYSSELNVNALELEDSALYLCASRKIGQGTYEQYFGPGTRLTVT.

In DNA form, the CDR3 reads TGTGCCAGCAGTTTTTCGGGACAGGGGGGTGAGACCCAGTACTTC. Its protein product is CASSFSGQGGETQYF. The chain employs TRBV27 and TRBJ2-5, with 11 bases identical to TRBD1. V shed 3 bases and J 5 bases; nucleotides not matched to a gene: 5. Germline CDR1 MNHEY, CDR2 SMNVEV (reference sequence). The CDR3 covers 15 residues.

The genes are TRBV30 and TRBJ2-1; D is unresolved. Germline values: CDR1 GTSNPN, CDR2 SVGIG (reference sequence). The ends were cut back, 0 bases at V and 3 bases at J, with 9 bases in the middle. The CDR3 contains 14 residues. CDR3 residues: CAWSVYQVYNEQFF. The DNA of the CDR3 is TGTGCCTGGAGTGTGTACCAGGTCTACAATGAGCAGTTCTTC. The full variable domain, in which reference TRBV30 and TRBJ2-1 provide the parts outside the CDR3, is SQTIHQWPATLVQPVGSPLSLECTVEGTSNPNLYWYRQAAGRGLQLLFYSVGIGQISSEVPQNLSASRPQDRQFILSSKKLLLSDSGFYLCAWSVYQVYNEQFFGPGTRLTVL.

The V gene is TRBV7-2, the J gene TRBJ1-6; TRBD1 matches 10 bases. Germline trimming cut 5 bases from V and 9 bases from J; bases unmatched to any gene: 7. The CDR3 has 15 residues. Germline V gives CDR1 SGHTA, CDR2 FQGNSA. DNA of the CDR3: TGTGCCAGCAGCACGACAGGGGGCTTTGGTTCACCCCTCCACTTT. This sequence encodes CASSTTGGFGSPLHF.

The chain's CDR3 is CAISAGDSANYGYTF. The CDR3 bases are TGTGCCATCAGTGCAGGGGACAGCGCTAACTATGGCTACACCTTC. V usage is TRBV10-3 and J usage is TRBJ1-2; 7 bases agree with TRBD1. The CDR3 length is 15 residues. From germline, CDR1 is ENHRY and CDR2 SYGVKD. Trimming took 4 bases from V and 0 from J; bases not matched to a gene: 5.

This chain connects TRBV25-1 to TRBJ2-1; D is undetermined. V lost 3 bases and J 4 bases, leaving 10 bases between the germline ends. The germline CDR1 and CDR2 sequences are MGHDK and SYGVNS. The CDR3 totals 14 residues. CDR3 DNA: TGTGCCAGCAGTGACGGTCTCAGGTACAATGAGCAGTTCTTC. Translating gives CASSDGLRYNEQFF. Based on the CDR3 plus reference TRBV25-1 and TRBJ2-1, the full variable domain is EADIYQTPRYLVIGTGKKITLECSQTMGHDKMYWYQQDPGMELHLIHYSYGVNSTEKGDLSSESTVSRIRTEHFPLTLESARPSHTSQYLCASSDGLRYNEQFFGPGTRLTVL.

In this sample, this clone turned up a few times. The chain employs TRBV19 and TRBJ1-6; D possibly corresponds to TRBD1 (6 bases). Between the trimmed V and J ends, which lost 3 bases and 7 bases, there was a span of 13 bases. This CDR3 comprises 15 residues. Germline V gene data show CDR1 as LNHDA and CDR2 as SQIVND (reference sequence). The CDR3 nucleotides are TGTGCCAGTAGTATGCGGGCAGGGGAGAATTCACCCCTCCACTTT. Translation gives CASSMRAGENSPLHF.

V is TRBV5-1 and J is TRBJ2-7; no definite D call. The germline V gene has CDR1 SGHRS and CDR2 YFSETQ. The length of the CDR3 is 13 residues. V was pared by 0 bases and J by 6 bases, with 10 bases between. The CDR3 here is CASSLDGDGEQYF. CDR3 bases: TGCGCCAGCAGCTTGGATGGGGATGGCGAGCAGTACTTC.